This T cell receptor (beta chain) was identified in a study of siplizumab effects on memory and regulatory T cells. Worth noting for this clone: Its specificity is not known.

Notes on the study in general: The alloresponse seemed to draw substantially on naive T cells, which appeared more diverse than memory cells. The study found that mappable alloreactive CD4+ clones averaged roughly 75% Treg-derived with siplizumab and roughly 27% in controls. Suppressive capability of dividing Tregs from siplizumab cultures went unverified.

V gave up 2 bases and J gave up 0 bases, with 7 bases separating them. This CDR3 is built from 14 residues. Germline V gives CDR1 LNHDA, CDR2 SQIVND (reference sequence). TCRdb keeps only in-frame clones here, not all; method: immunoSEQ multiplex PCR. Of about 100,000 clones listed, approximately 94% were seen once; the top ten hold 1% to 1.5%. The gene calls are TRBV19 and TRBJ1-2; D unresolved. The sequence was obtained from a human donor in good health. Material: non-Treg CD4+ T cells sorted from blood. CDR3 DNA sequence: TGTGCCAGTAGTATACAGATAGCTAACTATGGCTACACCTTC. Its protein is CASSIQIANYGYTF.